Included here is one T cell receptor (beta chain) sequence, with context. Which antigen it targets is not known. No quality values exist for individual bases; no much larger clone is one base distant. The data stem from a study of T cells in localized non-small cell lung cancer (TCRdb year 2020). Concerning the study at large: T cell repertoires of approximately 250 early-stage NSCLC patients were analyzed, with tumors being compared against uninvolved tumor-adjacent lungs. All 250 or so NSCLC patients in the cohort were treatment-naive and had localized lung tumors that were resected. The mean age of the NSCLC patients was roughly 63 years, with about 130 men and around 100 women.

The immunoSEQ Assay was used to sequence TCR beta CDR3 regions from DNA. The original methods were these. To compute T cell density, TCR beta template counts were normalized to usable DNA, which was estimated by amplifying housekeeping genes. Using the preseqR package, richness was estimated by extrapolating to 120,000 templates for tissue samples and 400,000 templates for PBMC samples. Clonality was defined by subtracting Pielou's evenness from one. Differential abundance testing on productive amino-acid clonotypes, with a minimum total count of 5 and an alpha of 0.1, was used to identify tissue-enriched TCRs. The Jaccard Index and the Morisita Overlap Index were used to measure repertoire overlap between compartments. TCR beta CDR3s were clustered by GLIPH together with public tetramer-defined viral CDR3s, and at least three viral sequences plus V-gene enrichment were required for viral motifs. In its TCRdb copy, this immuneACCESS table keeps in-frame sequences only and misses some clones. Where compared with another copy, unresolved V genes explain less than half of these, and the others have no known cause. V and J calls and clone size are given by that table; D and trimming were obtained from the DNA. The sample table shows roughly 30,000 clones, and more than 70% are seen once. 4.2% of the sample rests with the top ten.

The study at large found these results: Longer overall survival was associated with higher T cell density in blood, whereas shorter survival was associated with higher clonality in adjacent lung. Of the top 100 tumor clones, a median of around 57 were detected in paired uninvolved adjacent lung; approximately 30 were also among that lung's top 100. Since the design was exploratory, TCR variables were selected using unadjusted p-values with no false-discovery rate correction. Uninvolved tumor-adjacent lung showed the highest T cell clonality, higher than tumor, which suggests more focused antigenic responses in the adjacent lung. Because multi-region tumor sequencing was not done, intratumor heterogeneity could not be ruled out.

At diagnosis, peripheral blood, uninvolved tumor-adjacent lung and tumor were collected and were preserved as a mix of fresh-frozen and FFPE material. For TCR repertoire profiling, blood samples were analyzed in the form of peripheral blood mononuclear cells. The CDR3 covers 14 residues, taking in both the cysteine and the phenylalanine. CDR3 DNA is the only sequence kept; it has 42 bases, read in frame from the first base. Deletion took 2 bases off V and 7 bases off J, with a span of 14 bases between the germline ends. CDR1 is given as MNHNY and CDR2 as SVGAGI, both from the germline V gene (reference sequence).

This clonotype originated in a woman aged 40 to 75 with stage I lung adenocarcinoma. This sequence uses TRBV6-6 and TRBJ1-2, with no confident D gene call. The specimen was peripheral blood, collected before any cancer treatment. The DNA reads TGTGCCAGCAGTTACGGAACCCAGGTTTCTGGCTACACCTTC. Its translation is CASSYGTQVSGYTF.